This TCR beta chain was captured in a study of low-dose radiotherapy and immunotherapy resistance in tumors. TRAV and TRBV primers primed cDNA for both TCRalpha and TCRbeta. The TCRs were subjected to amplification over about 20 PCR cycles employing a constant-region primer in conjunction with a V-primer adapter. Following isolation, mRNA was amplified via in vitro transcription. TCRdb recomputed calls from the reads with MiXCR, one row per CDR3 protein. The sample lists about 100,000 distinct CDR3 sequences; less than 25% were seen once. Described time point: after trial treatment. Treatment of the sample: LDRT plus nivolumab, ipilimumab, low-dose cyclophosphamide and aspirin (RACIN trial). This CDR3 region has 15 residues. Trimming removed 5 bases at V and 0 bases at J, with 13 bases between. The V gene's germline CDR1 is SGHTA and CDR2 FQGNSA. This clonotype was counted many times.

The chain employs TRBV7-2 and TRBJ1-2, with a tentative D call TRBD1 (5 bases). The sequence was collected from a male donor with prostate cancer. The specimen was PBMCs, collected after low-dose radiotherapy plus immunotherapy. The CDR3 sequence: CASSPGGASNYGYTF. In nucleotides, the CDR3 is TGTGCCAGCAGCCCCGGAGGGGCTTCTAACTATGGCTACACCTTC.